What follows are 6 T cell receptor beta chains derived from one specimen sequenced in a study of T cell responses to AZD1222 COVID-19 vaccine. TCRdb's copy holds only in-frame clones and misses some; the assay was immunoSEQ multiplex PCR. The sample has some 190,000 clones; 80% to 90% are singletons. The sample was peripheral blood, taken on day 0 of AZD1222 vaccination. These receptors were obtained from an adult in good health.

The rearrangement uses TRBV6-2 or TRBV6-3 and TRBJ2-7; 11 nucleotides match TRBD2. The CDR3 sequence is 16 residues long. Germline values: CDR1 MNHEY, CDR2 SVGEGT. J gave up 3 bases and V 6 bases, and 10 bases lay outside the gene matches. CDR3 in DNA: TGTGCCAGCAGCGCTCGACTAGCGGGGCCACGCTACGAGCAGTACTTC. Translated, it gives CASSARLAGPRYEQYF.

The V gene is TRBV7-9, the J gene TRBJ1-4, with TRBD1 identical over 7 bases. After removal of 4 bases from V and 5 bases from J, the junction contained 19 bases not matched to a gene. The germline V gene encodes CDR1 SEHNR and CDR2 FQNEAQ (reference sequence). This CDR3 spans 19 amino acids. CDR3 in DNA: TGTGCCAGCAGCTCCACGTTTACAGGGGTTACTTGGTCCAATGAAAAACTGTTTTTT. Its protein product is CASSSTFTGVTWSNEKLFF.

The chain links TRBV4-1 to TRBJ1-1; D unresolved. V was cut by 1 base and J by 0 bases, with 12 bases left in between. The CDR3 totals 16 residues. CDR1 is MGHRA and CDR2 is YSYEKL in the germline V gene. CDR3: CASSQGPGSMNTEAFF. The CDR3 bases are TGCGCCAGCAGCCAAGGGCCGGGATCCATGAACACTGAAGCTTTCTTT.

The CDR3 nucleotides read TGTGCCAGCAGCTTAATGACAGGGCCCTACAATGAGCAGTTCTTC. This codes for CASSLMTGPYNEQFF. This chain uses TRBV7-2 with TRBJ2-1; 7 bases fit TRBD1. CDR3 size: 15 residues. In germline, CDR1 is SGHTA, CDR2 FQGNSA. Trimming at V came to 2 bases and at J to 2 bases, leaving 3 bases not matched to a gene.

The chain recombines TRBV11-2 with TRBJ2-1; D call uncertain. The CDR3 spans 15 residues. V lost 1 base and J lost 0, with 7 bases in between. Germline V gene sequence: CDR1 SGHAT, CDR2 FQNNGV. Written as DNA, the CDR3 is TGTGCCAGCAGCTTAGTTGGGGTCTCCTACAATGAGCAGTTCTTC. It yields the protein CASSLVGVSYNEQFF.

The table lists this clone with a few counts. The genes are TRBV12-3 or TRBV12-4 and TRBJ2-7, with 7 bases fitting TRBD2. The trim removed 1 base at V and 7 bases at J, leaving 4 bases unmatched. This CDR3 is built from 13 residues. The CDR3 sequence: CASSLERGLEQYF. CDR3 nucleotide sequence: TGTGCCAGCAGTTTAGAGCGGGGATTAGAGCAGTACTTC.